This TCR beta chain emerged from a study of monozygotic twins with inflammatory bowel disease. Regarding the study as a whole: Patient-to-patient differences in immunosuppressive treatment may have added variability to the repertoires. Other individuals had fewer clonotypes in common with IBD patients than with healthy twins, especially with disease activity.

On this clonotype: Its specificity is unknown.

Template switching appended UMIs that held a 6-nucleotide sample barcode. TCRdb reprocessed the 5' RACE reads and stores each CDR3 protein as one record, lacking DNA. This repertoire comprises about 140,000 distinct CDR3 sequences; its ten largest clones make up about 1.2%. In germline, CDR1 is SGHDT, CDR2 YYEEEE. The CDR3 spans 12 residues. This receptor was identified in a human donor with ulcerative colitis or Crohn's disease, or a healthy co-twin of an affected twin (not recorded which). This rearrangement joins TRBV5-6 to TRBJ1-2. The sample comprised blood. CDR3 sequence: CASRYGTYGYTF.